This passage covers 29 T cell receptor beta chains from one sample sequenced in a study of naive and memory T cell subsets. Four PCR rounds used nested alpha and beta constant region primers plus the SP2 primer. MiXCR was run by TCRdb on the 5' RACE reads, yielding one entry per CDR3 protein. The table shows tens of thousands of distinct CDR3 sequences, with approximately 4.5% occurring only once. An oligonucleotide containing a UMI was ligated to the 3' end of TCR cDNA. These receptors came from a female donor in good health.

This clonotype has ten or more counts. The genes are TRBV4-1 and TRBJ2-1; D is ambiguous. CDR1 and CDR2 from the germline V gene are MGHRA and YSYEKL. The germline V and J ends were trimmed by 3 bases and 0 bases, with 9 bases remaining between them. This CDR3 has 15 residues. The CDR3 nucleotides are TGCGCCAGCAGCCAGAGACTTATCTCCTACAATGAGCAGTTCTTC. Its protein is CASSQRLISYNEQFF.

The rearrangement links TRBV29-1 to TRBJ2-1, with 10 bases aligning to TRBD2. Germline lookup yields CDR1 SQVTM and CDR2 ANQGSEA. This CDR3 region has 17 residues. With 1 base clipped from V and 6 bases from J, the junction kept 12 bases outside the gene matches. CDR3 region: CSVEGGLSGRNLNEQFF. DNA for the CDR3: TGCAGCGTTGAAGGGGGCCTTAGCGGGAGGAATCTCAATGAGCAGTTCTTC.

This chain links TRBV5-4 with TRBJ1-2; 7 bases fit TRBD1. The germline V gene has CDR1 SGHNT and CDR2 YYREEE (reference sequence). This CDR3 has 13 residues. The J segment lost 12 bases and the V segment lost 0 bases, leaving 8 bases of the junction unmatched. CDR3: CASSLDRGWGDTF. The DNA of the CDR3 is TGTGCCAGCAGCTTGGACAGGGGATGGGGCGACACCTTC.

This clonotype was detected ten times or more. The rearrangement joins TRBV7-2 to TRBJ1-3; D perhaps matches TRBD1 (5 bases). The CDR3 has 19 residues. Trimming removed 5 bases at V and 0 bases at J, with 23 bases between. Germline values: CDR1 SGHTA, CDR2 FQGNSA. CDR3 protein: CASSRDGQTFQSSGNTIYF. CDR3 in DNA: TGTGCCAGCAGCCGGGACGGCCAAACCTTCCAGAGCTCTGGAAACACCATATATTTT.

The rearrangement uses TRBV7-2 and TRBJ2-1; D gene uncertain. The CDR3 contains 13 residues. Germline-derived CDR1 and CDR2 are SGHTA and FQGNSA. Trimming removed 5 bases from V and 5 bases from J, with 10 bases in between. The chain's CDR3 is CASSTQTNNEQFF. The CDR3, as DNA: TGTGCCAGCAGCACCCAGACGAACAATGAGCAGTTCTTC.

This clonotype was counted many times. This chain's CDR3 is CASSYQGAKNTEAFF. The CDR3, as DNA: TGTGCCAGCAGTTATCAGGGGGCAAAGAACACTGAAGCTTTCTTT. This chain links TRBV6-5 with TRBJ1-1; 8 bases are shared with TRBD1. V was clipped by 3 bases and J by 1 base; unmatched bases: 4. This CDR3 has 15 residues. Germline V gives CDR1 MNHEY, CDR2 SVGAGI.

The chain is built from TRBV5-1 and TRBJ2-7; 9 bases map to TRBD1. Germline V CDR1 and CDR2: SGHRS, YFSETQ. There are 15 residues in the CDR3. V dropped 1 base and J dropped 3; count of bases not matched to a gene: 5. Here the CDR3 reads CASSLLDRGYYEQYF. CDR3 nucleotides: TGCGCCAGCAGCTTGTTGGACAGGGGTTACTACGAGCAGTACTTC. Full variable domain (outside the CDR3, taken from reference TRBV5-1 and TRBJ2-7): KAGVTQTPRYLIKTRGQQVTLSCSPISGHRSVSWYQQTPGQGLQFLFEYFSETQRNKGNFPGRFSGRQFSNSRSEMNVSTLELGDSALYLCASSLLDRGYYEQYFGPGTRLTVT.

In this sample, this clonotype turned up many times. An end of the junction differs from the germline gene, which may be a read error. The chain has TRBV6-6 and TRBJ2-3, with a possible D match to TRBD2 (6 bases). Germline V gives CDR1 MNHNY, CDR2 SVGAGI (reference sequence). CDR3 length equals 12 residues. CDR3 residues: CASSSLTSVSNF. For the CDR3, the DNA is TGTGCCAGCAGTTCCTTGACTAGTGTGTCGAATTTT.

In this sample, this clonotype turned up many times. The chain uses TRBV20-1 and TRBJ1-4, with no clear D. V gave up 2 bases and J gave up 7 bases, with 5 bases separating them. The CDR3 covers 11 residues. CDR1 DFQATT and CDR2 SNEGSKA come from the germline V gene (reference sequence). For the CDR3, the DNA is TGCAGTGCTAGAAGGGTTGAAAAACTGTTTTTT. Residues: CSARRVEKLFF.

This clonotype appeared many times. This chain links TRBV27 with TRBJ1-1, with 8 bases fitting TRBD1. Germline CDR1 is MNHEY and CDR2 is SMNVEV (reference sequence). CDR3 size: 14 residues. Unmatched junction bases numbered 9, after V lost 6 bases and J lost 6 bases. CDR3 DNA: TGTGCCAGCAGCTTAATCAGGGGGCATCCTGAAGCTTTCTTT. This gives the protein CASSLIRGHPEAFF.

This clonotype has a count of ten or more. This chain uses TRBV29-1 with TRBJ2-7; D may be TRBD2 (6 bases). Germline V CDR1 and CDR2: SQVTM, ANQGSEA. V shed 2 bases and J shed 3 bases, with 14 bases lying between them. The CDR3 extends over 14 amino acids. The CDR3 protein is CSVEPRTGGYEQYF. The DNA of the CDR3 is TGCAGCGTTGAACCTCGGACCGGGGGCTACGAGCAGTACTTC.

This clonotype was counted many times. The chain combines TRBV12-3 or TRBV12-4 with TRBJ1-3, with D maybe TRBD1 (5 bases). V was shortened by 3 bases and J by 5 bases, with 14 bases between the two germline ends. The CDR3 extends over 15 amino acids. CDR3 loop: CASSFLGEKRNTIYF. In DNA, the CDR3 is TGTGCCAGCAGTTTTCTGGGGGAAAAACGAAACACCATATATTTT.

This clonotype was counted many times. This rearrangement joins TRBV6-5 to TRBJ2-3, with D uncertain. Trimming left V 4 bases short and J 6 bases short, with 17 bases between. Germline V gene data show CDR1 as MNHEY and CDR2 as SVGAGI. This CDR3 is 15 amino acids long. The CDR3 DNA sequence: TGTGCCAGCAGTTTCCTTGGATCGATGTGGGATACGCAGTATTTT. It codes for CASSFLGSMWDTQYF.

Ten or more counts support this clonotype. The rearrangement links TRBV10-3 to TRBJ1-1; D is undetermined. The CDR3 length is 12 residues. V was shortened by 2 bases and J by 4 bases, with 5 bases between the two germline ends. Germline V CDR1 and CDR2: ENHRY, SYGVKD. The CDR3 region is CAISEIVTEAFF. The CDR3 nucleotides are TGTGCCATCAGTGAGATAGTCACTGAAGCTTTCTTT.

This clonotype was detected ten times or more. The CDR3 loop reads CASSGSGTGKSEAFF. The DNA for the CDR3 is TGTGCCAGCAGTGGATCCGGGACAGGCAAAAGTGAAGCTTTCTTT. The V and J genes are TRBV28 and TRBJ1-1; 8 bases match TRBD1. CDR1 is MDHEN and CDR2 is SYDVKM in the germline V gene. V lost 5 bases to trimming and J lost 7 bases; unmatched junction nucleotides: 12. The CDR3 extends over 15 amino acids.

The chain links TRBV20-1 to TRBJ2-1; a possible D gene is TRBD2 (5 bases). The length of the CDR3 is 14 residues. The V end was cut by 3 bases, the J end by 5 bases, with 14 bases between. CDR1 and CDR2 from the germline V gene are DFQATT and SNEGSKA (reference sequence). The CDR3 here is CSASRAESDNEQFF. The CDR3 DNA reads TGCAGTGCTAGTAGAGCGGAGTCCGACAATGAGCAGTTCTTC.

This clonotype was observed at least ten times. V and J are TRBV20-1 and TRBJ2-7, with unresolved D. The germline CDR1 and CDR2 sequences are DFQATT and SNEGSKA (reference sequence). This CDR3 comprises 11 residues. Deletions cut 3 bases from V and 4 bases from J, with 7 bases between. In DNA, the CDR3 is TGCAGTGCTAGCGATAGGTACGAGCAGTACTTC. This gives the protein CSASDRYEQYF.

This clonotype was counted many times. J is TRBJ1-1 and V is TRBV20-1; D call uncertain. This CDR3 spans 13 amino acids. V shed 4 bases and J shed 5 bases, with 14 bases lying between them. CDR1 is DFQATT, CDR2 SNEGSKA, per germline (reference sequence). The CDR3 DNA is TGCAGTGCTATTTTGACGGGAAGGACTGAAGCTTTCTTT. It is translated as CSAILTGRTEAFF.

This clonotype occurred many times. This chain connects TRBV27 to TRBJ2-5, with TRBD2 as a possible D gene (5 bases). Germline V lookup: CDR1 MNHEY, CDR2 SMNVEV (reference sequence). V lost 5 bases, J lost 0 bases, and 16 bases lay in between. This CDR3 has 16 residues. The CDR3 loop is CASSTIPLADQETQYF. Here the CDR3 DNA reads TGTGCCAGCAGTACAATCCCTCTAGCAGACCAAGAGACCCAGTACTTC.

This clonotype appeared many times. This chain uses TRBV5-1 with TRBJ2-7, with 14 bases fitting TRBD2. This CDR3 is built from 16 residues. Germline CDR1 is SGHRS and CDR2 is YFSETQ. The J segment lost 3 bases and the V segment lost 4 bases, leaving 6 bases of the junction unmatched. CDR3 in amino acids: CASSTGLAGVRYEQYF. The CDR3 nucleotides are TGCGCCAGCAGCACGGGACTAGCGGGGGTGCGCTACGAGCAGTACTTC.

This clonotype was observed many times. The rearrangement joins TRBV11-2 to TRBJ2-3; 13 bases map to TRBD2. CDR1 is SGHAT, CDR2 FQNNGV, per germline. Trimming took 6 bases from V and 4 from J; bases not matched to a gene: 7. This CDR3 contains 16 residues. CDR3 bases: TGTGCCAGCAGATCGACTGGGACTAGCGGGGCAGATACGCAGTATTTT. Translation gives CASRSTGTSGADTQYF.

This clonotype has at least ten counts. The rearrangement links TRBV29-1 to TRBJ2-3, with 7 bases fitting TRBD2. The V and J ends lost 7 bases and 0 bases, in that order; junction bases with no gene match: 4. The CDR3 loop spans 13 amino acids. CDR1 and CDR2 (germline): SQVTM, ANQGSEA. The CDR3 sequence: CSAVSGSTDTQYF. The CDR3 nucleotides read TGCAGCGCGGTTAGCGGGAGCACAGATACGCAGTATTTT.

This clonotype was seen at least ten times. The chain couples TRBV11-1 to TRBJ2-2, with 7 bases fitting TRBD2. After removal of 4 bases from V and 7 bases from J, the junction contained 6 bases not matched to a gene. The CDR3 totals 14 residues. Germline V gene lookup returns CDR1 SGHAT and CDR2 FQDESV (reference sequence). The CDR3 DNA sequence: TGTGCCAGCAGCTATGCCGGGACTAACGGGGAGCTGTTTTTT. Translated: CASSYAGTNGELFF.

In this sample, this clonotype turned up many times. V usage is TRBV2 and J usage is TRBJ2-4; the D is unclear. The germline CDR1 and CDR2 sequences are SNHLY and FYNNEI. This CDR3 spans 11 amino acids. Trimming stripped 7 bases from V and 5 bases from J, with 6 bases between. The CDR3 protein is CASISQNIQYF. CDR3 nucleotide sequence: TGTGCCAGCATCTCCCAAAACATTCAGTACTTC.

In this sample, this clonotype turned up many times. The chain combines TRBV29-1 with TRBJ1-6; tentative D call: TRBD1 (6 bases). Germline V gene lookup returns CDR1 SQVTM and CDR2 ANQGSEA. The V and J ends lost 7 bases and 8 bases respectively, with 12 bases between them. This CDR3 comprises 12 residues. The CDR3 protein is CSAGDVDSPLHF. DNA for the CDR3: TGCAGCGCAGGGGATGTAGATTCACCCCTCCACTTT.

This clonotype has at least ten counts. The J gene is TRBJ2-7, the V gene TRBV7-2; TRBD1 agrees at 8 bases. This CDR3 is 15 amino acids long. V lost 1 base, J lost 0 bases, and 2 bases stayed unmatched. Per the germline V gene, CDR1 is SGHTA and CDR2 is FQGNSA. CDR3 region: CASSLEDRDSYEQYF. CDR3 coding DNA: TGTGCCAGCAGCTTAGAGGACAGGGACTCCTACGAGCAGTACTTC.

For this clonotype: This may come from a read error, since a much larger clone is one base off. The chain carries TRBV13 and TRBJ1-2; unclear D gene. Trimming pared 2 bases from V and 6 bases from J, leaving 10 bases between. Germline V gives CDR1 PRHDT, CDR2 FYEKMQ (reference sequence). This CDR3 contains 13 residues. This chain's CDR3 is CASSLRAAHGYTF. Written as DNA, the CDR3 is TGTGCCAGCAGCTTACGTGCGGCTCATGGCTACACCTTC.

The chain uses TRBV28 and TRBJ2-7; D remains unclear. Germline V lookup: CDR1 MDHEN, CDR2 SYDVKM. V gave up 4 bases and J gave up 6 bases, with 7 bases separating them. This CDR3 has 11 residues. The CDR3 sequence is CASSYGREQYF. The DNA of the CDR3 is TGTGCCAGCAGTTACGGCCGCGAGCAGTACTTC.

This clonotype was counted many times. This sequence joins TRBV29-1 and TRBJ2-3, with 7 bases aligning to TRBD2. Germline CDR1 and CDR2: SQVTM and ANQGSEA. The CDR3 length is 13 residues. V was clipped by 4 bases and J by 2 bases; unmatched bases: 3. CDR3 sequence: CSVVAGATDTQYF. The CDR3 nucleotides read TGCAGCGTTGTCGCGGGAGCCACAGATACGCAGTATTTT.